This T cell receptor beta chain was captured in a study of cytomegalovirus exposure and HLA in healthy donors. General study points: The authors later found TCR association rates varying by HLA locus, with DRB1 most and HLA-C fewest. Previous analysis showed most TCR beta V segments were productive about 90% or about 30% of the time. Looking again later, the authors saw that most CMV-associated TCR beta chains seemed HLA-restricted.

A word on this clone: The antigen remains unidentified.

PCR was performed using 60 Vbeta and 13 Jbeta primers. TCRdb's copy holds only in-frame clones and misses some; the assay was immunoSEQ multiplex PCR. Of around 55,000 clones in the sample, about 80% were seen once. CDR3 size: 14 residues. V dropped 3 bases and J dropped 3; count of bases not matched to a gene: 1. CDR1 and CDR2 (germline): SGHRS, YFSETQ. Sequences were obtained from PBMCs. The sequence was obtained from a female donor in good health and CMV-seronegative. V is TRBV5-1 and J is TRBJ1-4, with 8 positions matching TRBD1. The CDR3 coding sequence is TGCGCCAGCAGCTCAGGGGGCTCTAATGAAAAACTGTTTTTT. Its translation is CASSSGGSNEKLFF.